This T cell receptor (beta chain) was sequenced during a study of T cells after posttransplantation cyclophosphamide. General study findings and limits: Tissue-infiltrating T cells from skin or gut overlapped little with blood T cells. Later blood repertoires were often dominated by clones from the donor CD8+ memory compartment. Recipient CMV seropositivity and CMV reactivation strongly tracked TRB clonality.

Treatment was busulfan-fludarabine conditioning, a marrow graft, and cyclophosphamide on days +3 and +4. In regard to this clone: Its specificity is not known.

Germline V gene data show CDR1 as SGHVS and CDR2 as FQNEAQ. The V segment lost 6 bases and the J segment 5 bases; nucleotides outside the gene matches: 5. The CDR3 has 14 residues. Using immunoSEQ multiplex PCR, the repertoire was profiled, and TCRdb retains in-frame clones only, with some absent. The sample lists tens of thousands of clones, around 80% occurring once. The chain has TRBV7-8 and TRBJ2-3; 10 nucleotides line up with TRBD2. The sequence derives from a female patient between 35 and 55 years old who received an allogeneic stem cell transplant from a related donor, was CMV-positive, and had no GVHD. The T cells may partly be graft donor cells. This material consisted of CD4+ T cells sorted from blood, taken 1,700 to 2,000 days after a stem cell transplant with posttransplant cyclophosphamide. Written as DNA, the CDR3 is TGTGCCAGCAGTCTACTAGCGGGGAGAGATACGCAGTATTTT. Amino acids: CASSLLAGRDTQYF.